The following is a T cell receptor beta chain sequence with its context. The antigen is unknown. Naive CD4+ T cells were purified with Tregs depleted by CD25. The V gene lost 5 bases and the J gene lost 8 bases, with 7 bases spanning the gap. Germline CDR1 SGHAT, CDR2 FQNNGV. The CDR3 is made up of 11 amino acids. Full-length variable regions came from constant-region reverse primers plus semi-nested Nested Universal Primer A PCR. TCRdb passed the 5' RACE reads through MiXCR, listing each CDR3 protein once. The sample records nearly 40,000 distinct CDR3 sequences, approximately 19% being singletons. Study-wide findings and caveats: Tumor Treg TCRs overlapped most with tumor naive CD4+ cells. Tumor memory CD4+ T cell TCR gene usage was found to cluster with blood and lymph node memory CD4+ cells and with lymph node naive CD4+ cells.

The specimen sequenced was naive CD4+ T cells sorted from a lymph node. This sample's subset: naive CD4+ T cells, CD4+CD45RA+CD25-. The receptor was isolated from a female donor with breast cancer. The chain couples TRBV11-2 to TRBJ2-1, with D maybe TRBD2 (6 bases). Written as DNA, the CDR3 is TGTGCCAGCAGCCCTAGCGATGAGCAGTTCTTC. Protein sequence: CASSPSDEQFF. Full variable domain (missing parts from reference TRBV11-2 and TRBJ2-1): EAGVAQSPRYKIIEKRQSVAFWCNPISGHATLYWYQQILGQGPKLLIQFQNNGVVDDSQLPKDRFSAERLKGVDSTLKIQPAKLEDSAVYLCASSPSDEQFFGPGTRLTVL.